A single sample gave rise to the 17 T cell receptor beta chains below, sequenced in a study of blood T cell repertoires in COVID-19. TCRdb's copy holds only in-frame clones and misses some; the assay was immunoSEQ multiplex PCR. Altogether 250,000 to 300,000 clones are present, about 88% being singletons, with the ten largest covering approximately 6.6%. Sequences were obtained from PBMCs or T cells enriched from blood (not recorded which). These receptors originate from a woman aged 45-59 years who had been exposed to COVID-19.

Worth noting for this clone: This same CDR3 is encoded by further DNA sequences in the sample. V usage is TRBV29-1 and J usage is TRBJ1-1; TRBD1 matches 7 bases. The CDR3 is 13 residues long. V lost 3 bases and J lost 2; bases outside the gene matches: 3. CDR1 and CDR2 from the germline V gene are SQVTM and ANQGSEA. CDR3 nucleotide sequence: TGCAGCGTTGAGGAGGGGGCTAACACTGAAGCTTTCTTT. Its protein product is CSVEEGANTEAFF.

The chain recombines TRBV29-1 with TRBJ1-5; the match to TRBD1 covers 10 bases. CDR3 size: 15 residues. Trimming cost V 6 bases and J 5 bases; bases outside gene matches: 10. CDR1 is SQVTM and CDR2 is ANQGSEA in the germline V gene. CDR3 sequence (DNA): TGCAGCGTAAAACATGGGACAGGGGAGCATCAGCCCCAGCATTTT. Encoded protein: CSVKHGTGEHQPQHF.

V usage is TRBV9 and J usage is TRBJ1-3, with 7 bases matching TRBD1. Germline CDR1 is SGDLS and CDR2 is YYNGEE. The CDR3 is made up of 15 amino acids. Unmatched junction bases numbered 4, after V lost 4 bases and J lost 0 bases. The CDR3, as DNA: TGTGCCAGCAGCTGGGACAGCAGCTCTGGAAACACCATATATTTT. Amino acids: CASSWDSSSGNTIYF.

V usage is TRBV5-4 and J usage is TRBJ1-6, with 7 bases that match TRBD1. Germline V gene lookup returns CDR1 SGHNT and CDR2 YYREEE (reference sequence). The CDR3 loop spans 16 amino acids. V lost 0 bases, J lost 0 bases, and 0 bases stayed unmatched. CDR3 sequence reads: CASSLEGASYNSPLHF. DNA of the CDR3: TGTGCCAGCAGCTTGGAGGGGGCCTCCTATAATTCACCCCTCCACTTT. The variable domain in full, completed from reference TRBV5-4 and TRBJ1-6, reads ETGVTQSPTHLIKTRGQQVTLRCSSQSGHNTVSWYQQALGQGPQFIFQYYREEENGRGNFPPRFSGLQFPNYSSELNVNALELDDSALYLCASSLEGASYNSPLHFGNGTRLTVT.

This chain links TRBV28 with TRBJ2-7, with D maybe TRBD1 (5 bases). Trimming left V 10 bases short and J 2 bases short, with 12 bases between. The CDR3 is 12 residues long. Germline V gene lookup returns CDR1 MDHEN and CDR2 SYDVKM. CDR3 amino acids: CAITDRTYEQYF. The CDR3 nucleotides are TGTGCCATCACCGACAGAACCTACGAGCAGTACTTC.

The V and J genes are TRBV9 and TRBJ2-2; the match to TRBD2 covers 13 bases. V dropped 3 bases and J dropped 5; count of bases not matched to a gene: 7. CDR3 length: 17 residues. Looked up from germline, CDR1 is SGDLS and CDR2 is YYNGEE. For the CDR3, the DNA is TGTGCCAGCAGCGCGGGGGGACTAGCGGGAATGACCGGGGAGCTGTTTTTT. This sequence encodes CASSAGGLAGMTGELFF.

This clone was detected only once. The chain carries TRBV6-1 and TRBJ2-5; D is possibly TRBD2 (6 bases). The CDR3 spans 16 residues. V lost 0 bases and J lost 5, with 16 bases in between. Per germline, CDR1 MNHNS and CDR2 SASEGT. The DNA for the CDR3 is TGTGCCAGCAGTGAAGCTTATCTAGCAGGGAGGGAGACCCAGTACTTC. Protein product: CASSEAYLAGRETQYF.

The chain recombines TRBV19 with TRBJ1-2; D is unresolved. Trimming left V 3 bases short and J 8 bases short, with 13 bases between. The length of the CDR3 is 13 residues. Germline CDR1 is LNHDA and CDR2 is SQIVND (reference sequence). The CDR3 region is CASSMRRRWGYTF. The CDR3 DNA sequence: TGTGCCAGTAGTATGCGCAGGAGGTGGGGCTACACCTTC.

The chain carries TRBV29-1 and TRBJ1-2; possible D gene TRBD1, 5 bases. Looked up from germline, CDR1 is SQVTM and CDR2 is ANQGSEA. Trimming cost V 1 base and J 7 bases, with 13 bases left between them. This CDR3 comprises 13 residues. DNA for the CDR3: TGCAGCGTTGAAGGGGGGGGTTTCCGTGGCTACACCTTC. It specifies CSVEGGGFRGYTF. The variable domain in full, completed from reference TRBV29-1 and TRBJ1-2, reads SAVISQKPSRDICQRGTSLTIQCQVDSQVTMMFWYRQQPGQSLTLIATANQGSEATYESGFVIDKFPISRPNLTFSTLTVSNMSPEDSSIYLCSVEGGGFRGYTFGSGTRLTVV.

The chain has TRBV2 and TRBJ1-5; no reliable D call. The CDR3 is made up of 15 amino acids. The germline CDR1 and CDR2 sequences are SNHLY and FYNNEI. V lost 1 base, J lost 9 bases, and 16 bases lay in between. CDR3 DNA sequence: TGTGCCAGCAGTGAAGGCGGTCTTGTATCTCCGCCCCAGCATTTT. Protein: CASSEGGLVSPPQHF.

This clone appeared a single time. This sequence joins TRBV19 and TRBJ1-3; D unclear. Per germline, CDR1 LNHDA and CDR2 SQIVND (reference sequence). V lost 5 bases to trimming and J lost 0 bases, with 11 bases between them. The CDR3 length is 15 residues. The CDR3 coding sequence is TGTGCCAGTAGTCCGGACGGAGGCTCTGGAAACACCATATATTTT. Its translation: CASSPDGGSGNTIYF.

The rearrangement uses TRBV12-3 or TRBV12-4 and TRBJ2-5; D might be TRBD2 (6 bases). Trimming shortened V by 5 bases and J by 0 bases, and 7 bases separated the two germline ends. The CDR3 sequence is 13 residues long. CDR3 amino acids: CASSRDYQETQYF. The CDR3 DNA follows: TGTGCCAGCAGTCGGGACTACCAAGAGACCCAGTACTTC.

J is TRBJ1-4 and V is TRBV18; TRBD1 is a possible D gene (6 bases). The germline V and J ends were trimmed by 4 bases and 6 bases, with 12 bases remaining between them. CDR1 and CDR2 from the germline V gene are KGHSH and LQKENI. This CDR3 is built from 14 residues. The CDR3: CASSLDRRDEKLFF. DNA for the CDR3: TGTGCCAGCTCACTGGACAGAAGGGATGAAAAACTGTTTTTT.

This chain uses TRBV18 with TRBJ2-1; D unclear. V lost 1 base and J lost 5, with 9 bases in between. The V gene's germline CDR1 is KGHSH and CDR2 LQKENI. The CDR3 spans 14 residues. CDR3 DNA: TGTGCCAGCTCACCACGAAGCGTTAACAATGAGCAGTTCTTC. As protein: CASSPRSVNNEQFF.

The chain has TRBV5-1 and TRBJ1-5; tentatively, D is TRBD1 (5 bases). CDR3 length: 13 residues. Trimming took off 3 bases at V and 3 bases at J, with 7 bases between the two ends. CDR1 is SGHRS and CDR2 is YFSETQ in the germline V gene. CDR3 nucleotide sequence: TGCGCCAGCAGCTGGGACTCCAATCAGCCCCAGCATTTT. This translates into CASSWDSNQPQHF. Looking up the rest from reference TRBV5-1 and TRBJ1-5 gives the full variable domain: KAGVTQTPRYLIKTRGQQVTLSCSPISGHRSVSWYQQTPGQGLQFLFEYFSETQRNKGNFPGRFSGRQFSNSRSEMNVSTLELGDSALYLCASSWDSNQPQHFGDGTRLSIL.

This sequence joins TRBV29-1 and TRBJ1-2; the D is unclear. V lost 7 bases and J lost 1, with 13 bases in between. Germline CDR1 and CDR2: SQVTM and ANQGSEA. The CDR3 runs 13 residues. The CDR3, as DNA: TGCAGCGGCAGCGACGGGGATAACTATGGCTACACCTTC. It translates to CSGSDGDNYGYTF.

As for this clone: One end of the junction varies from germline; a read error may be responsible. The CDR3 DNA is TGTGCCAGCAGTCAAGAGGCTCCGAAGGGGAAAGGCTACACCTTC. Protein: CASSQEAPKGKGYTF. This chain joins TRBV3-1 (or the pseudogene TRBV3-2) and TRBJ1-2; tentatively, D is TRBD1 (5 bases). This CDR3 is 15 amino acids long. The germline V gene encodes CDR1 LGHDT and CDR2 YNNKEL (reference sequence).